The present TCR beta chain was sequenced within a study of blood T cell repertoires in COVID-19. Those enrolled in Seattle joined during active infection and were followed longitudinally afterward. Deletions cut 6 bases from V and 5 bases from J, with 7 bases between. CDR3 length: 12 residues. Looked up from germline, CDR1 is MNHEY and CDR2 is SMNVEV (reference sequence). The count of this clone is one. Authors' methods: Quantification of nucleated cells was approximated via reference gene primer amplification. The data were produced by immunoSEQ multiplex PCR, yet TCRdb's version contains in-frame clones alone and is incomplete. V and J calls and clone size are copied from that table; D and trimming were computed from the DNA. The sample consists of 300,000 to 350,000 clones, roughly 90% of them appearing once.

The sequence came from a woman in her 70s with COVID-19, enrolled during active disease. The chain links TRBV27 to TRBJ2-2; D uncertain. The sample consisted of peripheral blood. The CDR3 reads CASSPLTGELFF. CDR3 nucleotide sequence: TGTGCCAGCAGCCCCCTAACCGGGGAGCTGTTTTTT.